This T cell receptor (beta chain) was identified in a study of T cells in localized non-small cell lung cancer (dated by TCRdb to about 2020). General notes on the study: The study examined T cell repertoires in hundreds of patients with early-stage NSCLC and compared tumors with uninvolved tumor-adjacent lungs. Of the NSCLC patients, roughly 130 were male and approximately 110 were female, and the mean age was about 69 years. The cohort was made up of around 250 treatment-naive NSCLC patients whose localized lung tumors had been resected. Overall study outcomes, separate from this receptor: The highest T cell clonality was observed in uninvolved tumor-adjacent lung, where clonality exceeded that of tumor, suggesting that antigenic responses were more focused in uninvolved tumor-adjacent lung. Because the study design was exploratory, TCR variables were selected using unadjusted p-values without false-discovery rate correction. Higher T cell density in blood was associated with longer overall survival, whereas higher clonality in adjacent lung was associated with shorter survival. Of the top 100 tumor clones, a median of roughly 56 were detected in paired uninvolved adjacent lung; approximately 30 were also among that lung's top 100. Because multi-region tumor sequencing was not done, intratumor heterogeneity could not be ruled out.

For this clone: What antigen it recognizes has not been identified. No base quality values were provided; no much bigger clone lies one nucleotide off.

Via the germline V gene (reference sequence), CDR1 is LNHDA and CDR2 SQIVND. At the junction V is shortened by 4 bases and J by 10 bases, with 10 bases in between. Inclusive of the bounding cysteine and phenylalanine, the CDR3 is 11 residues long. Only CDR3 DNA remains: 33 bases, in frame from the first base. TCR beta CDR3 regions were sequenced from DNA using the immunoSEQ Assay. Under the source paper's analysis protocol: T cell density was computed as TCR beta template counts normalized to usable DNA estimated by amplifying housekeeping genes. Using the preseqR package, richness was estimated by extrapolating to 120,000 templates for tissue samples and 400,000 templates for PBMC samples. Clonality was calculated as one minus Pielou's evenness. Tissue-enriched TCRs were identified by differential abundance testing using productive amino-acid clonotypes, minimum total count 5 and alpha 0.1. The Jaccard Index and the Morisita Overlap Index were used to measure repertoire overlap between compartments. GLIPH clustered TCR beta CDR3s with public tetramer-defined viral CDR3s; viral motifs required at least three viral sequences plus V-gene enrichment. The immuneACCESS repertoire file appears here via TCRdb, limited to in-frame rearrangements. These files lack a portion of the clones; in checked studies, under half of the deficit traces to unresolved V genes, and the cause of the others is not known. V, J and clone size are taken as reported in that table, and D and trimming were inferred from the DNA itself. The sample contains approximately 21,000 clones, about 89% of them found a single time. About 14% of the sample belongs to the ten largest clones.

At diagnosis, tumor, uninvolved tumor-adjacent lung and peripheral blood were collected and then preserved as a mix of FFPE and fresh-frozen material. For TCR repertoire profiling, blood samples were analyzed in the form of peripheral blood mononuclear cells. The sample here was peripheral blood, taken before any cancer treatment. This receptor chain uses TRBV19 and TRBJ1-1; the D gene is perhaps TRBD1, on 5 matching bases. This clonotype originated in a male donor aged 60 or over with stage I lung adenocarcinoma. The nucleotide sequence is TGTGCCAGTAGTACCGACGGGGGAGCTTTCTTT. Its product reads: CASSTDGGAFF.